These 25 T cell receptor beta chains came from one sample sequenced in a study of blood T cell repertoires in COVID-19. Profiled with immunoSEQ multiplex PCR; TCRdb holds only in-frame clones, not every one. The sample includes around 130,000 clones, approximately 84% of them seen just once. Sequencing was carried out using peripheral blood. These receptors were obtained from a woman of 80 years or more with acute or convalescent COVID-19.

The chain uses TRBV30 and TRBJ1-3; D unclear. Germline CDR1 is GTSNPN and CDR2 is SVGIG (reference sequence). The CDR3 has 15 residues. CDR3 sequence: CARSPVGNSGNTIYF. The CDR3 nucleotides are TGTGCAAGAAGTCCGGTCGGGAACTCTGGAAACACCATATATTTT.

About this clone: The junction departs from the called germline gene at one end, perhaps through a read error. This chain joins TRBV5-8 and TRBJ1-2; 8 bases are shared with TRBD1. This CDR3 contains 12 residues. Germline loops: CDR1 SGHTS, CDR2 YDEGEE. The CDR3 spells CASSPTDRAHRF. The CDR3 DNA reads as TGTGCCAGCAGCCCTACGGACAGGGCCCATCGATTC.

This clone was seen only a few times. The rearrangement links TRBV5-1 to TRBJ2-1, with unresolved D. CDR3 length: 15 amino acids. V lost 4 bases to trimming and J lost 0 bases, with 11 bases between them. The germline gives CDR1 SGHRS, CDR2 YFSETQ. CDR3 protein: CASSPTGYSYNEQFF. The CDR3 coding sequence is TGCGCCAGCAGCCCCACCGGGTACTCCTACAATGAGCAGTTCTTC. Combining the CDR3 with reference TRBV5-1 and TRBJ2-1 gives the whole variable domain KAGVTQTPRYLIKTRGQQVTLSCSPISGHRSVSWYQQTPGQGLQFLFEYFSETQRNKGNFPGRFSGRQFSNSRSEMNVSTLELGDSALYLCASSPTGYSYNEQFFGPGTRLTVL.

V gene TRBV6-1 combines with J gene TRBJ2-2; 9 positions match TRBD1. With 2 bases clipped from V and 6 bases from J, the junction kept 4 bases outside the gene matches. Germline assignment: CDR1 MNHNS and CDR2 SASEGT. There are 15 residues in the CDR3. CDR3 DNA: TGTGCCAGCAGTGAATACAGGGGGCAATCCGGGGAGCTGTTTTTT. This encodes CASSEYRGQSGELFF.

V gene TRBV30 combines with J gene TRBJ2-2; weak D call: TRBD2 (6 bases). The CDR3 contains 13 residues. Germline loops: CDR1 GTSNPN, CDR2 SVGIG (reference sequence). Trimming removed 1 base at V and 7 bases at J, with 10 bases between. The CDR3 DNA reads as TGTGCCTGGAGTGGGGGGACTTTCGGGGAGCTGTTTTTT. It specifies CAWSGGTFGELFF. Combining the CDR3 with reference TRBV30 and TRBJ2-2 gives the whole variable domain SQTIHQWPATLVQPVGSPLSLECTVEGTSNPNLYWYRQAAGRGLQLLFYSVGIGQISSEVPQNLSASRPQDRQFILSSKKLLLSDSGFYLCAWSGGTFGELFFGEGSRLTVL.

This chain uses TRBV19 with TRBJ2-1; 7 bases align to TRBD1. V shed 5 bases, J shed 4 bases, and the junction held 14 bases outside the gene matches. The CDR3 loop spans 17 amino acids. The germline gives CDR1 LNHDA, CDR2 SQIVND (reference sequence). The CDR3 is CASSPQLGGAVYNEQFF. CDR3 bases: TGTGCCAGTAGTCCTCAATTAGGGGGCGCGGTGTACAATGAGCAGTTCTTC.

DNA of the CDR3: TGTGCCAGCAACCGACTAGCGTCGAGCTCCTACAATGAGCAGTTCTTC. As protein: CASNRLASSSYNEQFF. This chain links TRBV6-6 with TRBJ2-1; 8 bases agree with TRBD2. Per germline, CDR1 MNHNY and CDR2 SVGAGI (reference sequence). The CDR3 loop spans 16 amino acids. The V segment lost 7 bases and the J segment 0 bases; nucleotides outside the gene matches: 8.

This chain joins TRBV18 and TRBJ1-2; 7 bases fit TRBD1. The CDR3 is 15 residues long. With V trimmed by 3 bases and J by 1 base, 5 bases remained unmatched. Germline loops: CDR1 KGHSH, CDR2 LQKENI. CDR3 nucleotides: TGTGCCAGCTCACCTCAGGGACAGCTTAACTATGGCTACACCTTC. Translation gives CASSPQGQLNYGYTF.

The V gene is TRBV4-1, the J gene TRBJ1-5; TRBD1 agrees at 8 bases. This CDR3 is built from 15 residues. V dropped 4 bases and J dropped 3; count of bases not matched to a gene: 5. In germline, CDR1 is MGHRA, CDR2 YSYEKL. This chain's CDR3 is CASSPGQGPNQPQHF. CDR3 coding DNA: TGCGCCAGCAGCCCCGGACAGGGCCCCAATCAGCCCCAGCATTTT.

The chain recombines TRBV2 with TRBJ1-1; D ambiguous. This CDR3 spans 11 amino acids. Per germline, CDR1 SNHLY and CDR2 FYNNEI. Trimming took off 7 bases at V and 10 bases at J, with 13 bases between the two ends. The CDR3 DNA sequence: TGTGCCAGCACCCTAAGGGCGGGAGCTTTCTTT. It is translated as CASTLRAGAFF.

This clone qualifies as large. At the DNA level, this CDR3 is encoded by other sequences in the same sample as well. The chain uses TRBV7-2 and TRBJ2-5; TRBD1 aligns across 8 bases. Germline values: CDR1 SGHTA, CDR2 FQGNSA. V shed 3 bases, J shed 4 bases, and the junction held 1 base outside the gene matches. The CDR3 is 13 amino acids. The CDR3 DNA is TGTGCCAGCAGCTTTACAGGGGGAGAGACCCAGTACTTC. Its protein is CASSFTGGETQYF. The full variable domain, completed using reference TRBV7-2 and TRBJ2-5, is GAGVSQSPSNKVTEKGKDVELRCDPISGHTALYWYRQSLGQGLEFLIYFQGNSAPDKSGLPSDRFSAERTGGSVSTLTIQRTQQEDSAVYLCASSFTGGETQYFGPGTRLLVL.

The chain has TRBV5-1 and TRBJ1-6; D remains ambiguous. The germline CDR1 and CDR2 sequences are SGHRS and YFSETQ. The V gene lost 0 bases and the J gene lost 5 bases, with 9 bases spanning the gap. This CDR3 has 15 residues. This CDR3 reads CASSLDGHNNSPLHF. The DNA of the CDR3 is TGCGCCAGCAGCTTGGATGGGCACAATAATTCACCCCTCCACTTT.

Notes on this clone: The sample holds other DNA sequences that translate to the same CDR3. This chain links TRBV5-4 with TRBJ2-5; 7 bases align to TRBD1. The germline gives CDR1 SGHNT, CDR2 YYREEE (reference sequence). Trimming at V came to 1 base and at J to 5 bases, leaving 2 bases not matched to a gene. The CDR3 loop spans 13 amino acids. For the CDR3, the DNA is TGTGCCAGCAGCTTGCAAGGGGGCGAGACCCAGTACTTC. Its protein is CASSLQGGETQYF.

J is TRBJ1-2 and V is TRBV5-1; 9 bases agree with TRBD1. Germline V gives CDR1 SGHRS, CDR2 YFSETQ. The CDR3 is 15 residues long. V lost 4 bases and J lost 2; bases outside the gene matches: 6. CDR3 in DNA: TGCGCCAGCAGCCCGACAGGGGGGGGAAACTATGGCTACACCTTC. Its protein is CASSPTGGGNYGYTF.

This clone was picked up a small number of times. The chain joins TRBV3-1 (or the pseudogene TRBV3-2) to TRBJ2-2; 15 nucleotides line up with TRBD2. Germline loops: CDR1 LGHDT, CDR2 YNNKEL (reference sequence). After removal of 4 bases from V and 2 bases from J, the junction contained 8 bases not matched to a gene. The CDR3 is 19 amino acids. The CDR3: CASSRTSGGAQGNTGELFF. CDR3 DNA sequence: TGTGCCAGCAGCCGGACTAGCGGGGGGGCCCAAGGTAACACCGGGGAGCTGTTTTTT.

The rearrangement links TRBV5-5 to TRBJ1-1, with D tentatively TRBD1 (5 bases). The CDR3 sequence is 15 residues long. V lost 4 bases, J lost 4 bases, and 17 bases lay in between. The V gene's germline CDR1 is SGHKS and CDR2 YYEKEE (reference sequence). The CDR3 nucleotides are TGTGCCAGCAGCCCTTGGGACGGGGGAGGCACTGAAGCTTTCTTT. Protein product: CASSPWDGGGTEAFF.

The table lists this clone with a count of one. One end of the junction does not line up with germline, which may come from a read error. The chain links TRBV15 to TRBJ2-7; weak D call: TRBD2 (5 bases). There are 14 residues in the CDR3. In germline, CDR1 is LNHNV, CDR2 YYDKDF (reference sequence). The DNA for the CDR3 is TGTGCCACCAGCAGAGAGGCCCTCCGCGGGCAGATGAGATTC. It encodes CATSREALRGQMRF.

CDR3 amino acids: CASSPGQAAGNTEAFF. Here the CDR3 DNA reads TGCGCCAGCAGCCCCGGACAGGCCGCGGGGAACACTGAAGCTTTCTTT. The rearrangement uses TRBV4-1 and TRBJ1-1, with 7 bases that match TRBD1. This CDR3 is built from 16 residues. V gave up 4 bases and J gave up 1 base; unmatched junction bases: 9. From germline, CDR1 is MGHRA and CDR2 YSYEKL.

The chain couples TRBV11-3 to TRBJ2-2; D gene ambiguous. Germline CDR1 reads SGHNT; CDR2 reads YENEEA. The CDR3 extends over 13 amino acids. Trimming shortened V by 1 base and J by 6 bases, and 6 bases separated the two germline ends. CDR3 protein: CASSLGLAGELFF. CDR3 in DNA: TGTGCCAGCAGCTTAGGGCTGGCCGGGGAGCTGTTTTTT.

This sequence joins TRBV29-1 and TRBJ1-1; D gene ambiguous. CDR1 and CDR2 from the germline V gene are SQVTM and ANQGSEA. This CDR3 is 14 amino acids long. The V and J ends lost 6 bases and 4 bases respectively, with 18 bases between them. The CDR3 loop reads CSVGDGSMGTEAFF. For the CDR3, the DNA is TGCAGCGTAGGAGACGGGAGTATGGGCACTGAAGCTTTCTTT.

The V and J genes are TRBV7-2 and TRBJ2-7; the match to TRBD2 covers 8 bases. The CDR3 loop spans 14 amino acids. V was clipped by 6 bases and J by 0 bases; unmatched bases: 4. Germline V gene lookup returns CDR1 SGHTA and CDR2 FQGNSA. The CDR3 sequence is CASSLAGSSYEQYF. CDR3 DNA: TGTGCCAGCAGTCTAGCGGGCAGCTCCTACGAGCAGTACTTC. The whole variable domain, filled in from reference TRBV7-2 and TRBJ2-7, reads GAGVSQSPSNKVTEKGKDVELRCDPISGHTALYWYRQSLGQGLEFLIYFQGNSAPDKSGLPSDRFSAERTGGSVSTLTIQRTQQEDSAVYLCASSLAGSSYEQYFGPGTRLTVT.

This rearrangement joins TRBV19 to TRBJ2-3; no definite D call. V lost 4 bases and J 2 bases, leaving 10 bases between the germline ends. Germline loops: CDR1 LNHDA, CDR2 SQIVND (reference sequence). The CDR3 loop spans 14 amino acids. CDR3 region: CASSTTIYTDTQYF. DNA of the CDR3: TGTGCCAGTAGTACCACTATCTACACAGATACGCAGTATTTT.

The rearrangement joins TRBV12-5 to TRBJ1-6; D ambiguous. Trimming stripped 6 bases from V and 7 bases from J, with 16 bases between. The CDR3 is 15 residues long. Per the germline V gene, CDR1 is LGHNT and CDR2 is FRNRAP. The CDR3 protein is CASGGESQRNSPLHF. CDR3 in DNA: TGTGCTAGTGGCGGCGAGTCCCAGAGGAATTCACCCCTCCACTTT.

The gene calls are TRBV19 and TRBJ2-3; 9 nucleotides align to TRBD2. CDR3 size: 14 residues. V lost 7 bases, J lost 5 bases, and 7 bases stayed unmatched. The germline V gene encodes CDR1 LNHDA and CDR2 SQIVND (reference sequence). DNA for the CDR3: TGTGCCAGTAATCCTAGCGGGGTGGGAGATACGCAGTATTTT. This codes for CASNPSGVGDTQYF.

The rearrangement joins TRBV19 to TRBJ2-1, with TRBD1 identical over 10 bases. Germline V gene sequence: CDR1 LNHDA, CDR2 SQIVND (reference sequence). The CDR3 is made up of 15 amino acids. V trimming: 4 bases; J trimming: 6 bases; junction bases outside the gene matches: 6. This chain's CDR3 is CASSRDRGRINEQFF. Written as DNA, the CDR3 is TGTGCCAGTAGTAGGGACAGGGGCAGGATCAATGAGCAGTTCTTC.